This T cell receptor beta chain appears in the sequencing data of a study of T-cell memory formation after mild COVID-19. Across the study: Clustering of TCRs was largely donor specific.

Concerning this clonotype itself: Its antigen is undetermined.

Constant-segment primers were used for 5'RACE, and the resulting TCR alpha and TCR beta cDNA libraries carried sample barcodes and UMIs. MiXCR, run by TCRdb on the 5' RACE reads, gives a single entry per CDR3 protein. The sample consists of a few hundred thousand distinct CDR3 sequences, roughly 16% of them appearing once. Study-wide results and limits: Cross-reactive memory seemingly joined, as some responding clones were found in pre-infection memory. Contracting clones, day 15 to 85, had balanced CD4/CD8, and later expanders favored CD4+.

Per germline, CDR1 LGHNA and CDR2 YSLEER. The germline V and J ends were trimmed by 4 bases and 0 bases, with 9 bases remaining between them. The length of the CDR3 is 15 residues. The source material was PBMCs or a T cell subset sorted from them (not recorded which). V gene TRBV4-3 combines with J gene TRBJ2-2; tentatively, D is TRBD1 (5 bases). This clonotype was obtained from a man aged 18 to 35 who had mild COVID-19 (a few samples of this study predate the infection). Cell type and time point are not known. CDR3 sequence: CASSPTASNTGELFF. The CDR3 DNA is TGCGCCAGCAGCCCGACAGCTTCGAACACCGGGGAGCTGTTTTTT.